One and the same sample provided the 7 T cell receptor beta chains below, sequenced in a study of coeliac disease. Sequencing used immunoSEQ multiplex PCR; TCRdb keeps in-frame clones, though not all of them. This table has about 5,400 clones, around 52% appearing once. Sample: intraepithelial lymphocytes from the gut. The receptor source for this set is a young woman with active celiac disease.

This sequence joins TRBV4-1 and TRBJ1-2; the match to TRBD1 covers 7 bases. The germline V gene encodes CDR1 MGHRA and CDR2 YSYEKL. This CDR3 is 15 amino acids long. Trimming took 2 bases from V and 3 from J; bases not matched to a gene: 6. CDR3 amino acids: CASSQLARGDYGYTF. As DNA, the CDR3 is TGCGCCAGCAGCCAACTTGCCAGGGGGGACTATGGCTACACCTTC.

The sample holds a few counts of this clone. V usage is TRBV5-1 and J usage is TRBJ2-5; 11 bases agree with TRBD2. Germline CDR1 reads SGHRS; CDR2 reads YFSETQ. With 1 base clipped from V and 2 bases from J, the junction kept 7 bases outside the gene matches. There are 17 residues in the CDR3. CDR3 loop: CASSLRPSGGRQETQYF. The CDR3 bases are TGCGCCAGCAGCTTGCGGCCTAGCGGGGGGCGGCAAGAGACCCAGTACTTC.

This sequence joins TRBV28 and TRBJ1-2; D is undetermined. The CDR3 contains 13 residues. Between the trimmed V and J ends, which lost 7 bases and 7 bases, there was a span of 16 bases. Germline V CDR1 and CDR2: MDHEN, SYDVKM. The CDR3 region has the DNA TGTGCCAGCACCTTCATGAGAACTAGTGGCTACACCTTC. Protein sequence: CASTFMRTSGYTF.

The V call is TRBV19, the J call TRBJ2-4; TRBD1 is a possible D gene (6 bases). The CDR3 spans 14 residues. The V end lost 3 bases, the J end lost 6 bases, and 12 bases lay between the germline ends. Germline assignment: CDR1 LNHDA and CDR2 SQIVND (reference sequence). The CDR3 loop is CASSMGAGANIQYF. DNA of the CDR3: TGTGCCAGTAGTATGGGGGCAGGGGCAAACATTCAGTACTTC.

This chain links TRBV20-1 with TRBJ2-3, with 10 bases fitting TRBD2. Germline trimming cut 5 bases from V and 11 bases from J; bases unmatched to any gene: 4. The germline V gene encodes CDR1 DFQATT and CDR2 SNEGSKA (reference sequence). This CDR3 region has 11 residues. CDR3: CSAPSSGGQYF. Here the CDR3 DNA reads TGCAGTGCTCCTTCTAGCGGGGGGCAGTATTTT.

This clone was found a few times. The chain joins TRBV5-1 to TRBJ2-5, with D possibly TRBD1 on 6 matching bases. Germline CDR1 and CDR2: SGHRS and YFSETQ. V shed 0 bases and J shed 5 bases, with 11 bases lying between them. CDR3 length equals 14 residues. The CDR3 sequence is CASSLGQAWETQYF. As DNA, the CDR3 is TGCGCCAGCAGCTTGGGACAGGCTTGGGAGACCCAGTACTTC.

CDR3 loop: CASNSGTSEQFF. The DNA for the CDR3 is TGTGCCAGCAATTCGGGTACCAGTGAGCAGTTCTTC. The genes are TRBV7-9 and TRBJ2-1; D remains unclear. Germline CDR1 reads SEHNR; CDR2 reads FQNEAQ (reference sequence). The CDR3 has 12 amino acids. Trimming stripped 7 bases from V and 9 bases from J, with 13 bases between.